Below are 21 T cell receptor beta chains sequenced from a single sample in a study of T cell clonality in common variable immunodeficiency. Sequencing was performed with immunoSEQ multiplex PCR; in TCRdb, only in-frame clones are kept and a portion is missing. Listed for the sample are about 35,000 clones, none seen a single time. The sequencing sample was made of peripheral blood mononuclear cells. Every receptor here comes from a person between 18 and 75 years old in good health.

Many counts were recorded for this clone. The missing CDR3 end, 3 residues past where the read stops, is filled in from the germline J gene. The chain links TRBV7-9 to TRBJ2-3; 7 positions agree with TRBD2. The length of the CDR3 is 15 residues. Trimming took 3 bases from V and 5 from J; bases not matched to a gene: 8. Per germline, CDR1 SEHNR and CDR2 FQNEAQ (reference sequence). The CDR3 region is CASSFSGLVGDTQYF. Partial CDR3 DNA: TGTGCCAGCAGCTTCTCAGGACTAGTCGGAGATACG.

This clone was seen many times. Read data end 3 residues before the CDR3 end; the end is taken from the germline J gene. The genes are TRBV5-1 and TRBJ1-2, with D perhaps matching TRBD1 (6 bases). In germline, CDR1 is SGHRS, CDR2 YFSETQ. This CDR3 spans 15 amino acids. CDR3 in amino acids: CASSRGTSGQETYTF. The CDR3 DNA, read in part, is TGCGCCAGCAGCAGGGGGACTAGCGGGCAAGAGACC.

Of note for this clone: The CDR3 goes on 3 residues after the read ends, and that part is filled in from the germline J gene. This sequence joins TRBV7-2 and TRBJ1-2; D not resolved. Germline CDR1 reads SGHTA; CDR2 reads FQGNSA. CDR3 length equals 15 residues. The DNA read from the CDR3 is TGTGCCAGCAGCTTACAGGCCCACCACCCATACGAC. This sequence encodes CASSLQAHHPYD. The whole CDR3 region reads CASSLQAHHPYDYTF.

Notes on this clone: The read ends 3 residues shy of where the CDR3 ends; the end is completed using the germline J gene. This chain connects TRBV19 to TRBJ2-5, with 12 bases matching TRBD2. The length of the CDR3 is 19 residues. J gave up 6 bases and V 7 bases, and 21 bases lay outside the gene matches. Per germline, CDR1 LNHDA and CDR2 SQIVND (reference sequence). The CDR3 spells CASTSATSGSSAAGKTQYF. CDR3 DNA, as far as it was read: TGTGCCAGTACTTCCGCGACTAGCGGGAGTTCGGCTGCGGGGAAGACC.

The sample holds many counts of this clone. The missing CDR3 end, 3 residues past where the read stops, is filled in from the germline J gene. This chain links TRBV4-1 with TRBJ2-3; TRBD2 matches at 15 bases. CDR3 size: 18 residues. Germline V gene data show CDR1 as MGHRA and CDR2 as YSYEKL. The CDR3 spells CASSQDMGLAGGQETQYF. CDR3 DNA, as far as it was read: TGCGCCAGCAGCCAAGATATGGGACTAGCGGGAGGCCAAGAGACG.

This clone was seen repeatedly, ten times or more. Sequencing ends 3 residues short of the CDR3 end; the germline J gene provides the rest. The V and J genes are TRBV7-3 and TRBJ2-2; TRBD2 is a possible D gene (5 bases). V was trimmed by 2 bases and J by 0 bases, leaving 10 bases between them. Germline V gives CDR1 SGHTA, CDR2 FQGTGA. This CDR3 is built from 16 residues. The CDR3 DNA, read in part, is TGTGCCAGCAGCTTACAGGCGGGCACGAACACCGGGGAG. This encodes CASSLQAGTNTGE. The full-length CDR3 reads as CASSLQAGTNTGELFF.

This clone was seen ten or more times. The CDR3 loop reads CAWSVTRVRDTQYF. CDR3 bases read: TGTGCCTGGAGTGTAACCAGGGTAAGAGATACG. The chain links TRBV30 to TRBJ2-3; TRBD1 is a possible D gene (5 bases). The read gets to within 3 residues of the CDR3 end, and the germline J gene fills in the rest. Germline V gene lookup returns CDR1 GTSNPN and CDR2 SVGIG (reference sequence). This CDR3 spans 14 amino acids. V gave up 0 bases and J gave up 5 bases, with 12 bases separating them.

This clone was observed at least ten times. The CDR3 goes on 3 residues after the read ends, and that part is filled in from the germline J gene. This rearrangement joins TRBV30 to TRBJ2-6, with D possibly TRBD2 on 5 matching bases. V dropped 1 base and J dropped 3 bases, with 7 bases sitting between them. The CDR3 runs to 14 residues. The germline V gene has CDR1 GTSNPN and CDR2 SVGIG (reference sequence). Partial CDR3 DNA: TGTGCCTGGAGTGACGAGGGTGGGGCCAACGTC. Protein: CAWSDEGGANV. The entire CDR3 protein reads CAWSDEGGANVLTF. Filled out from reference TRBV30 and TRBJ2-6, the complete variable domain reads SQTIHQWPATLVQPVGSPLSLECTVEGTSNPNLYWYRQAAGRGLQLLFYSVGIGQISSEVPQNLSASRPQDRQFILSSKKLLLSDSGFYLCAWSDEGGANVLTFGAGSRLTVL.

To note about this clone: The read terminates 3 residues before the CDR3 end, so the remaining end is supplied by the germline J gene. The chain joins TRBV7-9 to TRBJ1-6, with a weak D call TRBD1 (6 bases). Germline V gene data show CDR1 as SEHNR and CDR2 as FQNEAQ (reference sequence). Trimming shortened V by 2 bases and J by 6 bases, and 11 bases separated the two germline ends. The CDR3 extends over 15 amino acids. This CDR3 reads CASSLRGHLNSPLHF. The part of the CDR3 DNA that was read is TGTGCCAGCAGCTTAAGGGGACACCTTAATTCACCC.

To note about this clone: The read halts 3 residues ahead of the CDR3 end, with the missing end drawn from the germline J gene. V is TRBV19 and J is TRBJ2-1; TRBD2 aligns across 9 bases. Trimming cost V 8 bases and J 1 base; bases outside gene matches: 6. Germline CDR1 LNHDA, CDR2 SQIVND (reference sequence). This CDR3 is 15 amino acids long. CDR3 bases read: TGTGCCAGTGGGCGTAGCGGGAGTTCCTACAATGAG. Translation: CASGRSGSSYNE. In full, the CDR3 is CASGRSGSSYNEQFF.

In its sample, this clone was seen many times. The read gets to within 3 residues of the CDR3 end, and the germline J gene fills in the rest. The chain has TRBV24-1 and TRBJ2-1; D might be TRBD2 (5 bases). The V end was cut by 3 bases, the J end by 7 bases, with 18 bases between. The CDR3 loop spans 16 amino acids. Germline V gene sequence: CDR1 KGHDR, CDR2 SFDVKD. The DNA read from the CDR3 is TGTGCCACCAGTGATCCGAGCGGAAGGGCCAGGAATGAG. Its protein is CATSDPSGRARNE. In full, the CDR3 is CATSDPSGRARNEQFF.

This clone was counted at least ten times. The read ends 3 residues shy of where the CDR3 ends; the end is completed using the germline J gene. The chain combines TRBV20-1 with TRBJ2-2; TRBD1 aligns across 8 bases. Germline assignment: CDR1 DFQATT and CDR2 SNEGSKA (reference sequence). The J segment lost 1 base and the V segment lost 0 bases, leaving 10 bases of the junction unmatched. CDR3 length equals 18 residues. The sequenced CDR3 bases are TGCAGTGCTAGAGATGGCAGCAGGGGGCCTGTGAACACCGGGGAG. This codes for CSARDGSRGPVNTGE. The whole CDR3 protein is CSARDGSRGPVNTGELFF.

This clone turned up a few times. The observed sequence ends 3 residues before the CDR3 terminus, with the missing tail filled in from the germline J gene. Other DNA sequences from this sample encode an identical CDR3 as well. This chain joins TRBV19 and TRBJ2-3; TRBD1 agrees at 8 bases. Per germline, CDR1 LNHDA and CDR2 SQIVND (reference sequence). The CDR3 is 16 residues long. Trimming cost V 5 bases and J 1 base; bases outside gene matches: 8. The CDR3 sequence: CASSLRTGLGTDTQYF. The covered CDR3 bases are TGTGCCAGTAGTCTACGGACAGGGCTGGGCACAGATACG.

This clone was seen only a few times. The read terminates 3 residues before the CDR3 end, so the remaining end is supplied by the germline J gene. The chain recombines TRBV2 with TRBJ1-1; TRBD1 aligns across 7 bases. This CDR3 spans 13 amino acids. Per the germline V gene, CDR1 is SNHLY and CDR2 is FYNNEI. The CDR3 loop is CASSPPRQGRAFF. The part of the CDR3 DNA that was read is TGTGCCAGCAGTCCCCCGAGACAGGGTCGG.

A word on this clone: Read data end 3 residues before the CDR3 end; the end is taken from the germline J gene. V is TRBV18 and J is TRBJ1-1; 7 nucleotides line up with TRBD1. V was pared by 5 bases and J by 4 bases, with 7 bases of the junction left unmatched. There are 14 residues in the CDR3. Germline V gene lookup returns CDR1 KGHSH and CDR2 LQKENI. The CDR3 DNA, read in part, is TGTGCCAGCTCAGTCGACAGGGACGTCACTGAA. This codes for CASSVDRDVTE. The full CDR3 sequence reads CASSVDRDVTEAFF.

This clone has a count of ten or more. Read coverage stops 3 residues before the CDR3 terminus; the germline J gene supplies the remainder. The chain combines TRBV20-1 with TRBJ1-2; TRBD1 agrees at 10 bases. V lost 0 bases to trimming and J lost 4 bases; unmatched junction nucleotides: 8. The germline V gene encodes CDR1 DFQATT and CDR2 SNEGSKA (reference sequence). This CDR3 is built from 16 residues. The CDR3 protein is CSARDRSDRGSYGYTF. The CDR3 DNA, read in part, is TGCAGTGCTAGAGATCGATCGGACAGGGGGTCCTATGGC.

This clone showed up many times. The sequenced fragment ends 3 residues before the CDR3 boundary, so the rest is inferred from the germline J gene. The gene calls are TRBV30 and TRBJ2-2, with 8 bases that match TRBD1. Germline-derived CDR1 and CDR2 are GTSNPN and SVGIG (reference sequence). Trimming took 5 bases from V and 5 from J; bases not matched to a gene: 7. This CDR3 region has 14 residues. CDR3 protein: CAWARQGLTGELFF. The DNA read from the CDR3 is TGTGCCTGGGCCCGACAGGGGTTAACCGGGGAG.

This clone has a count of ten or more. The read falls 3 residues short of the CDR3 end, and the missing part is taken from the germline J gene. V and J are TRBV19 and TRBJ2-2; 11 bases match TRBD2. The CDR3 contains 18 residues. CDR1 is LNHDA, CDR2 SQIVND, per germline (reference sequence). V shed 0 bases and J 8 bases; nucleotides not matched to a gene: 11. The CDR3 sequence is CASSIEALAGVTGGELFF. The part of the CDR3 DNA that was read is TGTGCCAGTAGTATAGAAGCACTAGCGGGAGTTACCGGAGGGGAG.

This clone was observed at least ten times. The CDR3 bases that were read are TGTGCCAGCAGTACTAAGGACAATTCGGACGAG. Its translation: CASSTKDNSDE. In full, the CDR3 is CASSTKDNSDEQYF. The rearrangement uses TRBV7-9 and TRBJ2-7, with D possibly TRBD1 on 5 matching bases. The CDR3 end lies 3 residues beyond the end of the read and is filled in from the germline J gene. CDR3 length equals 14 residues. V lost 6 bases, J lost 5 bases, and 17 bases lay in between. Germline V CDR1 and CDR2: SEHNR, FQNEAQ (reference sequence).

This clone was seen repeatedly, ten times or more. Incomplete CDR3 DNA: TGCGCCAGCAGCGTTGAAGGGGTGAACACTGAA. Translated: CASSVEGVNTE. In full, the CDR3 reads CASSVEGVNTEAFF. V is TRBV5-1 and J is TRBJ1-1, with a tentative D call TRBD1 (5 bases). The CDR3 end lies 3 residues beyond the end of the read and is filled in from the germline J gene. Deletions cut 4 bases from V and 0 bases from J, with 10 bases between. Germline CDR1 SGHRS, CDR2 YFSETQ. The CDR3 totals 14 residues.

This clone was counted at least ten times. The read ends 3 residues shy of where the CDR3 ends; the end is completed using the germline J gene. The chain joins TRBV5-4 to TRBJ1-4, with D possibly TRBD1 on 5 matching bases. The CDR3 totals 15 residues. In germline, CDR1 is SGHNT, CDR2 YYREEE (reference sequence). This chain's CDR3 is CASSSRDTLYSPLFF. The CDR3 bases that were read are TGTGCCAGCAGCTCCAGGGATACACTATATTCACCA.